A selection of T cell receptor beta chains follows, all from one sample in a study of beta chain features in type 1 diabetes. Assay used: immunoSEQ multiplex PCR; TCRdb lists only in-frame clones, some missing. The sample contains 900,000 or so clones, roughly a sixth of which appear only once. Input material: naive CD4+ T cells from blood. The source of these receptors is a woman between 18 and 29 years old in good health. Both conserved end residues are part of each CDR3. D genes are given only for firm matches. Size is omitted from some rows. Given values are once, few, many or a class for expanded clones.

abundance	v_gene	j_gene	d_gene	CDR3nt	CDR3aa
few	TRBV7-9	TRBJ2-3	TRBD2	TGTGCCAGCAGCCCTAATCGCGGGGGGTCGCAGTATTTT	CASSPNRGGSQYF
NA	TRBV2	TRBJ2-2	NA	TGTGCCAGCAGTGTCAGGGCAGCCAACACCGGGGAGCTGTTTTTT	CASSVRAANTGELFF
few	TRBV29-1	TRBJ2-7	TRBD1	TGCAGCGTCGTCCCGGGGACAAACAGGGGGAACGAGCAGTACTTC	CSVVPGTNRGNEQYF
few	TRBV7-8	TRBJ2-5	TRBD1	TGTGCCAGCAGCTTAGGCTACAGGGGGCCGGTCGGGACCCAGTACTTC	CASSLGYRGPVGTQYF
few	TRBV28	TRBJ2-7	TRBD1	TGTGCCAGCAGAACCGGGACAGTTTACGAGCAGTACTTC	CASRTGTVYEQYF
NA	TRBV28	TRBJ2-1	TRBD1	TGTGCCAGCAGCAGTTTTTGGGGACAGGTCAATGAGCAGTTCTTC	CASSSFWGQVNEQFF
NA	TRBV28	TRBJ2-1	TRBD2	TGTGCCAGCAGTGATAGCGGGGGTTCAAATGAGCAGTTCTTC	CASSDSGGSNEQFF
NA	TRBV28	TRBJ2-5	TRBD2	TGTGCCAGCAGTTTTCGACTAGCGGGAACCCAAGAGACCCAGTACTTC	CASSFRLAGTQETQYF
NA	TRBV19	TRBJ1-1	NA	TGTGCCAGTAGTATAGCGGCCTGGCAGGTGAACACTGAAGCTTTCTTT	CASSIAAWQVNTEAFF
few	TRBV18	TRBJ2-3	NA	TGTGCCAGCTCAACCCGGACAGCTCCTAGCACAGATACGCAGTATTTT	CASSTRTAPSTDTQYF
NA	TRBV28	TRBJ2-5	NA	TGTGCCAGCAGTTTATATGGCGGTATAGAGACCCAGTACTTC	CASSLYGGIETQYF
few	TRBV6-6	TRBJ1-5	NA	TGTGCCAGCAGCCCTCCCGGGGTTCAGCCCCAGCATTTT	CASSPPGVQPQHF
NA	TRBV9	TRBJ2-3	NA	TGTGCCAGCAGCCTCAGTACAGATACGCAGTATTTT	CASSLSTDTQYF
few	TRBV28	TRBJ2-1	NA	TGTGCCAGCAGTTTATGGAGATTGACCGGTCGGGCTAGAGACCTGAATGAGCAGTTCTTC	CASSLWRLTGRARDLNEQFF
NA	TRBV10-2	TRBJ1-1	NA	TGCGCCAGCAGTGCTGTGAACACTGAAGCTTTCTTT	CASSAVNTEAFF
few	TRBV13	TRBJ1-2	NA	TGTGCCAGCAGCTTAGGCCGTTTGGGTGGCTACACCTTC	CASSLGRLGGYTF
few	TRBV29-1	TRBJ1-5	TRBD1	TGCAGGCTCCGGGACAGGGGCTGCTATAGCAATCAGCCCCAGCATTTT	CRLRDRGCYSNQPQHF
NA	TRBV4-2	TRBJ2-1	NA	TGTGCCAGCAGCCAAGACAGGCTATCTCAGTTCTTC	CASSQDRLSQFF
NA	TRBV28	TRBJ2-7	TRBD2	TGTGCCAGCAGTTTGGGGGGCGGGAGGTACGAGCAGTACTTC	CASSLGGGRYEQYF
NA	TRBV5-1	TRBJ2-1	NA	TGCGCCAGCAGCTCCTCGGCAGCGTGGAATGAGCAGTTCTTC	CASSSSAAWNEQFF
few	TRBV12-5	TRBJ2-1	NA	TGTGCTAGTGGCAAAGGGGAGGGGGTTTACGATGAGCAGTTCTTC	CASGKGEGVYDEQFF
few	TRBV5-1	TRBJ2-2	NA	TGCGCCAGCAGCCCTTATAACACCGGGGAGCTGTTTTTT	CASSPYNTGELFF
NA	TRBV7-4	TRBJ2-5	TRBD2	TGTGCCAGCAGCGTTCGCGGACTAGAAGAGACCCAGTACTTC	CASSVRGLEETQYF
once	TRBV27	TRBJ2-2	NA	TGTGCCAGCAGTTTTGACAGGCCGAACACCGGGGAGCTGTTTTTT	CASSFDRPNTGELFF
NA	TRBV29-1	TRBJ1-1	TRBD1	TGCAGCGTTGAAGGGGACAGGAATGAAGCTTTCTTT	CSVEGDRNEAFF
NA	TRBV5-6	TRBJ2-4	NA	TGTGCCAGCAGCCTCAGGTCCCTTAAAAACATTCAGTACTTC	CASSLRSLKNIQYF
NA	TRBV28	TRBJ2-2	NA	TGTGCCAGCAGTGTACCTTCAGGGTCCAACACCGGGGAGCTGTTTTTT	CASSVPSGSNTGELFF
few	TRBV7-9	TRBJ1-2	NA	TGTGCCAGCAGAATAGGGGGAGACCGCTATGGCTACACCTTC	CASRIGGDRYGYTF
NA	TRBV6-5	TRBJ2-7	TRBD2	TGTGCCAGCAGTACACGGACTAGCGGGGCCTACGAGCAGTACTTC	CASSTRTSGAYEQYF
NA	TRBV7-9	TRBJ1-1	TRBD1	TGTGCCAGCAGCACGGACAGGGGTCAGGGGAACACTGAAGCTTTCTTT	CASSTDRGQGNTEAFF
NA	TRBV27	TRBJ2-2	TRBD1	TGTGCCAGCAGACACAAAGACAGGGCGAACACCGGGGAGCTGTTTTTT	CASRHKDRANTGELFF
few	TRBV7-9	TRBJ1-5	NA	TGTGCCAGCAGCTTGGAGGGAAGCAATCAGCCCCAGCATTTT	CASSLEGSNQPQHF
few	TRBV6-8	TRBJ1-5	NA	TGTGCCAGCAATATGCGGCGGGGCGTTAGCAATCAGCCCCAGCATTTT	CASNMRRGVSNQPQHF
NA	TRBV7-2	TRBJ2-3	TRBD2	TGTGCCAGCAGCCAACGGATAGCGGGCAGCACAGATACGCAGTATTTT	CASSQRIAGSTDTQYF
few	TRBV5-6	TRBJ2-7	NA	TGTGCCAGCAAACTTGCCATTCAGGGAAAGGCATACGAGCAGTACTTC	CASKLAIQGKAYEQYF
few	TRBV4-2	TRBJ2-1	TRBD2	TGTGCCAGCAGCCAAAGAGCGGGAGTAGGTAACGAGCAGTTCTTC	CASSQRAGVGNEQFF
NA	TRBV5-6	TRBJ1-1	NA	TGTGCCAGCAGTTATGATACAGGCTACAATATGAACACTGAAGCTTTCTTT	CASSYDTGYNMNTEAFF